The 25 T cell receptor beta chains below all came from one sample that was sequenced in a study of T-cell reconstitution after alpha-beta-depleted transplantation in children. Library preparation (for TCRbeta) was performed with unique molecular identifiers. TCRdb reprocessed the PCR reads with MiXCR, giving one entry per CDR3 protein. This table has roughly 420,000 distinct CDR3 sequences, around 16% appearing once. Sample: PBMCs, mostly from graft donor cells, taken 360 days after TCRalphabeta/CD19-depleted stem cell transplant. The receptors here all came from a boy in the first two years of life who had a stem cell transplant for Wiskott-Aldrich syndrome, so the T cells may come from the graft donor.

This chain uses TRBV7-6 with TRBJ2-1, with 13 bases matching TRBD2. Per the germline V gene, CDR1 is SGHVS and CDR2 is FNYEAQ. The CDR3 length is 17 residues. V was clipped by 5 bases and J by 4 bases; unmatched bases: 8. Written as DNA, the CDR3 is TGTGCCAGCAGCCACGCGACTAGCGGGAGGCCTTACAATGAGCAGTTCTTC. It is translated as CASSHATSGRPYNEQFF.

The V call is TRBV6-2 or TRBV6-3, the J call TRBJ2-1; D ambiguous. The CDR3 contains 13 residues. Trimming pared 0 bases from V and 8 bases from J, leaving 8 bases between. The germline V gene encodes CDR1 MNHEY and CDR2 SVGEGT. The CDR3 loop is CASSYSTRYEQFF. CDR3 DNA sequence: TGTGCCAGCAGTTACTCGACCCGATATGAGCAGTTCTTC.

This clonotype was seen ten or more times. V gene TRBV6-2 or TRBV6-3 combines with J gene TRBJ2-5; 7 positions match TRBD1. In germline, CDR1 is MNHEY, CDR2 SVGEGT. V shed 3 bases, J shed 9 bases, and the junction held 10 bases outside the gene matches. CDR3 length: 14 amino acids. CDR3 DNA sequence: TGTGCCAGCAGTTATAGGCGCCAGGGGGTGCCCCAGTACTTC. Residues: CASSYRRQGVPQYF.

This clonotype was found many times. V usage is TRBV6-2 or TRBV6-3 and J usage is TRBJ2-7; the match to TRBD2 covers 7 bases. V trimming: 5 bases; J trimming: 0 bases; junction bases outside the gene matches: 7. There are 15 residues in the CDR3. Germline values: CDR1 MNHEY, CDR2 SVGEGT. The CDR3 DNA reads TGTGCCAGCAGTCTGGAGCGGGGACCCTCCTACGAGCAGTACTTC. Amino acid sequence: CASSLERGPSYEQYF.

This clonotype was found many times. V and J are TRBV4-3 and TRBJ2-1; 9 bases fit TRBD2. V lost 1 base and J lost 8; bases outside the gene matches: 6. Germline V gene data show CDR1 as LGHNA and CDR2 as YSLEER. This CDR3 has 15 amino acids. CDR3 in amino acids: CASSQGLAGADEQFF. DNA for the CDR3: TGCGCCAGCAGCCAAGGGTTAGCGGGAGCGGATGAGCAGTTCTTC.

The chain employs TRBV28 and TRBJ1-4; D remains ambiguous. Per germline, CDR1 MDHEN and CDR2 SYDVKM. V dropped 3 bases and J dropped 1 base, with 6 bases sitting between them. The CDR3 sequence is 14 residues long. The CDR3 loop is CASSFMITNEKLFF. CDR3 sequence (DNA): TGTGCCAGCAGTTTCATGATAACTAATGAAAAACTGTTTTTT.

The rearrangement joins TRBV15 to TRBJ2-1; 10 bases are a match to TRBD2. The V segment lost 8 bases and the J segment 2 bases; nucleotides outside the gene matches: 3. From germline, CDR1 is LNHNV and CDR2 YYDKDF (reference sequence). This CDR3 is 14 amino acids long. This CDR3 is CATLLAGAYNEQFF. The CDR3 nucleotides read TGTGCCACCCTGCTAGCGGGGGCCTACAATGAGCAGTTCTTC.

This clonotype was observed many times. The rearrangement links TRBV28 to TRBJ2-5, with a tentative D call TRBD1 (6 bases). CDR3 length: 14 amino acids. From germline, CDR1 is MDHEN and CDR2 SYDVKM. Trimming removed 7 bases at V and 3 bases at J, with 15 bases between. The CDR3 DNA reads as TGTGCCAGCATGTCTCACAGGGTTGAAGAGACCCAGTACTTC. This sequence encodes CASMSHRVEETQYF.

The chain employs TRBV5-1 and TRBJ2-3; TRBD2 matches at 9 bases. This CDR3 spans 15 amino acids. CDR1 SGHRS and CDR2 YFSETQ come from the germline V gene. Trimming removed 2 bases from V and 3 bases from J; junction bases left unmatched: 4. The CDR3 region has the DNA TGCGCCAGCAGCTTCGGCGGGGGGGCAACAGATACGCAGTATTTT. Protein product: CASSFGGGATDTQYF.

This clonotype was counted between two and nine times. V is TRBV10-2 and J is TRBJ2-7; maybe TRBD2 (5 bases). V was cut by 7 bases and J by 2 bases, with 12 bases left in between. The CDR3 extends over 13 amino acids. Germline V gene lookup returns CDR1 WSHSY and CDR2 SAAADI. CDR3 in amino acids: CASTKTGTYEQYF. Written as DNA, the CDR3 is TGCGCCAGCACCAAGACGGGAACCTACGAGCAGTACTTC.

This chain links TRBV4-3 with TRBJ2-4; perhaps D is TRBD1 or TRBD2 (5 bases each). This CDR3 is built from 18 residues. CDR1 is LGHNA and CDR2 is YSLEER in the germline V gene. The germline V and J ends were trimmed by 4 bases and 0 bases, with 19 bases remaining between them. The chain's CDR3 is CASSPSRGRFIAKNIQYF. The CDR3 coding sequence is TGCGCCAGCAGCCCGTCGAGGGGTAGATTTATAGCCAAAAACATTCAGTACTTC.

This clonotype has a handful of counts. The chain recombines TRBV24-1 with TRBJ2-1, with D unresolved. Germline lookup yields CDR1 KGHDR and CDR2 SFDVKD. Trimming pared 2 bases from V and 6 bases from J, leaving 10 bases between. The CDR3 is 14 amino acids. The CDR3 loop reads CATSDSGTGNEQFF. CDR3 nucleotide sequence: TGTGCCACCAGTGATTCCGGTACGGGCAATGAGCAGTTCTTC.

This clonotype was counted between two and nine times. The CDR3 loop is CASSPGHYGAFF. In nucleotides, the CDR3 is TGCGCCAGCAGCCCTGGACATTATGGAGCTTTCTTT. J is TRBJ1-1 and V is TRBV5-1; weak D call: TRBD1 (5 bases). This CDR3 is 12 amino acids long. Germline V CDR1 and CDR2: SGHRS, YFSETQ. Trimming left V 4 bases short and J 10 bases short, with 14 bases between.

This clonotype was found a few times. The chain has TRBV2 and TRBJ2-3; the match to TRBD2 covers 12 bases. J lost 11 bases, V lost 3 bases, and 0 bases had no gene match. Germline V gives CDR1 SNHLY, CDR2 FYNNEI. There are 12 residues in the CDR3. As DNA, the CDR3 is TGTGCCAGCAGTGAGACTAGCGGGGGGCAGTATTTT. This translates into CASSETSGGQYF. Full variable domain (missing parts from reference TRBV2 and TRBJ2-3): EPEVTQTPSHQVTQMGQEVILRCVPISNHLYFYWYRQILGQKVEFLVSFYNNEISEKSEIFDDQFSVERPDGSNFTLKIRSTKLEDSAMYFCASSETSGGQYFGPGTRLTVL.

This clonotype was counted between two and nine times. J is TRBJ2-3 and V is TRBV12-3 or TRBV12-4; 8 bases align to TRBD1. CDR3 length: 17 residues. Unmatched junction bases numbered 11, after V lost 5 bases and J lost 1 base. CDR3 residues: CASSPYRNRGGTDTQYF. The CDR3 DNA is TGTGCCAGCAGTCCCTATAGAAACAGGGGGGGCACAGATACGCAGTATTTT.

This clonotype was picked up one time. V gene TRBV12-3 or TRBV12-4 combines with J gene TRBJ2-1; D could derive from TRBD1 or TRBD2 (6 bases each). The V end was cut by 5 bases, the J end by 6 bases, with 20 bases between. The length of the CDR3 is 16 residues. The DNA of the CDR3 is TGTGCCAGCAGTACAACCCTCGGTAGGGGGGCCAATGAGCAGTTCTTC. Amino acids: CASSTTLGRGANEQFF.

This clonotype appeared a few times. The genes are TRBV11-3 and TRBJ2-3; 9 positions agree with TRBD1. The CDR3 spans 16 residues. The J segment lost 5 bases and the V segment lost 5 bases, leaving 11 bases of the junction unmatched. Per germline, CDR1 SGHNT and CDR2 YENEEA. CDR3 DNA: TGTGCCAGCAGCCACGGACAGGGGCCCGTTGGAGATACGCAGTATTTT. Translating gives CASSHGQGPVGDTQYF.

V usage is TRBV2 and J usage is TRBJ2-4; TRBD2 might be the D (5 bases). V shed 6 bases and J shed 8 bases, with 14 bases lying between them. The CDR3 is made up of 13 amino acids. Germline lookup yields CDR1 SNHLY and CDR2 FYNNEI. The chain's CDR3 is CASRWEPVDIQYF. The CDR3 region has the DNA TGTGCCAGCAGGTGGGAGCCCGTAGACATTCAGTACTTC.

V is TRBV13 and J is TRBJ1-4; no clear D gene. The CDR3 is 14 residues long. Per the germline V gene, CDR1 is PRHDT and CDR2 is FYEKMQ (reference sequence). V lost 5 bases to trimming and J lost 8 bases, with 15 bases between them. The CDR3 loop is CASSAPGLEEKLFF. DNA for the CDR3: TGTGCCAGCAGCGCCCCGGGCTTGGAGGAAAAACTGTTTTTT.

This rearrangement joins TRBV5-1 to TRBJ2-2, with D maybe TRBD2 (5 bases). CDR1 is SGHRS and CDR2 is YFSETQ in the germline V gene. V shed 2 bases and J shed 2 bases, with 10 bases lying between them. The CDR3 sequence is 15 residues long. CDR3 protein: CASSFREGNTGELFF. The CDR3 region has the DNA TGCGCCAGCAGCTTCCGAGAGGGAAACACCGGGGAGCTGTTTTTT.

This clonotype has at least ten counts. The chain employs TRBV10-3 and TRBJ2-7, with TRBD1 as a possible D gene (6 bases). The CDR3 consists of 13 residues. CDR1 is ENHRY, CDR2 SYGVKD, per germline. V lost 2 bases and J 5 bases, leaving 10 bases between the germline ends. CDR3 protein: CAISETGNHEQYF. CDR3 DNA sequence: TGTGCCATCAGTGAGACAGGGAACCACGAGCAGTACTTC.

J is TRBJ2-5 and V is TRBV25-1; possible D gene TRBD1, 5 bases. Germline values: CDR1 MGHDK, CDR2 SYGVNS. V lost 2 bases and J lost 4, with 14 bases in between. The CDR3 length is 15 residues. As DNA, the CDR3 is TGTGCCAGCAGTGAAGTGGAAAGGGGTGGAGAGACCCAGTACTTC. Protein: CASSEVERGGETQYF.

This chain links TRBV12-3 or TRBV12-4 with TRBJ2-5; D gene ambiguous. The CDR3 is 13 amino acids. Trimming cost V 5 bases and J 0 bases, with 7 bases left between them. This CDR3 reads CASSGPNQETQYF. DNA for the CDR3: TGTGCCAGCAGTGGGCCGAACCAAGAGACCCAGTACTTC.

The CDR3 region is CASSSTGKGETQYF. The DNA of the CDR3 is TGTGCCAGCAGCTCAACAGGGAAGGGAGAGACCCAGTACTTC. The chain links TRBV7-8 to TRBJ2-5; perhaps TRBD1 as D (6 bases). V lost 4 bases, J lost 4 bases, and 13 bases lay in between. The length of the CDR3 is 14 residues. Looked up from germline, CDR1 is SGHVS and CDR2 is FQNEAQ. Full variable domain (rest looked up from reference TRBV7-8 and TRBJ2-5): GAGVSQSPRYKVAKRGQDVALRCDPISGHVSLFWYQQALGQGPEFLTYFQNEAQLDKSGLPSDRFFAERPEGSVSTLKIQRTQQEDSAVYLCASSSTGKGETQYFGPGTRLLVL.

This clonotype has more than one count but fewer than ten. The genes are TRBV15 and TRBJ2-4, with TRBD1 matching over 7 bases. V gave up 4 bases and J gave up 0 bases; unmatched junction bases: 6. The CDR3 is 16 amino acids. Germline CDR1 and CDR2: LNHNV and YYDKDF (reference sequence). This CDR3 reads CATSTGTVLAKNIQYF. In nucleotides, the CDR3 is TGTGCCACCAGCACGGGGACAGTGTTAGCCAAAAACATTCAGTACTTC. The full variable domain, completed using reference TRBV15 and TRBJ2-4, is DAMVIQNPRYQVTQFGKPVTLSCSQTLNHNVMYWYQQKSSQAPKLLFHYYDKDFNNEADTPDNFQSRRPNTSFCFLDIRSPGLGDTAMYLCATSTGTVLAKNIQYFGAGTRLSVL.